One sample yielded the 18 T cell receptor beta chains listed below, sequenced in a study of identical twins. From the 5' RACE reads, TCRdb called clonotypes with MiXCR, one entry per CDR3 protein. The profile covers 1.5 million to 2 million distinct CDR3 sequences, with roughly a third appearing a single time and about 0.27% taken by the ten largest. The sample taken for sequencing was cord blood. All receptors come from a newborn girl in good health.

This clonotype was detected a few times. The chain links TRBV13 to TRBJ1-2; 7 bases map to TRBD1. Trimming removed 6 bases from V and 2 bases from J; junction bases left unmatched: 9. Germline CDR1 PRHDT, CDR2 FYEKMQ (reference sequence). The CDR3 consists of 15 residues. CDR3 loop: CASRHRGEGNYGYTF. DNA of the CDR3: TGTGCCAGCAGGCACAGGGGAGAGGGAAACTATGGCTACACCTTC.

The J gene is TRBJ2-1, the V gene TRBV20-1; the D gene is possibly TRBD1 (6 bases). The ends were cut back, 5 bases at V and 3 bases at J, with 11 bases in the middle. The CDR3 has 13 residues. CDR1 DFQATT and CDR2 SNEGSKA come from the germline V gene (reference sequence). In DNA form, the CDR3 reads TGCAGTGCTTGTCAGGGGAACTACAATGAGCAGTTCTTC. It is translated as CSACQGNYNEQFF.

In its sample, this clonotype was seen a few times. The chain uses TRBV11-2 and TRBJ2-7; D is undetermined. CDR3 length: 15 amino acids. The V end lost 4 bases, the J end lost 2 bases, and 15 bases lay between the germline ends. The V gene's germline CDR1 is SGHAT and CDR2 FQNNGV. CDR3 in amino acids: CASSSFIGLAYEQYF. Written as DNA, the CDR3 is TGTGCCAGCAGCTCATTCATTGGGTTAGCCTACGAGCAGTACTTC.

This sequence joins TRBV7-9 and TRBJ2-5; TRBD2 aligns across 7 bases. The CDR3 is made up of 16 amino acids. Germline trimming cut 4 bases from V and 4 bases from J; bases unmatched to any gene: 12. Germline assignment: CDR1 SEHNR and CDR2 FQNEAQ (reference sequence). The CDR3: CASSSGLDMFPETQYF. As DNA, the CDR3 is TGTGCCAGCAGCTCCGGACTAGATATGTTCCCAGAGACCCAGTACTTC. The full variable domain, its missing parts supplied by reference TRBV7-9 and TRBJ2-5, is DTGVSQNPRHKITKRGQNVTFRCDPISEHNRLYWYRQTLGQGPEFLTYFQNEAQLEKSRLLSDRFSAERPKGSFSTLEIQRTEQGDSAMYLCASSSGLDMFPETQYFGPGTRLLVL.

There are a few counts of this clonotype. V gene TRBV28 combines with J gene TRBJ2-1; 9 bases map to TRBD2. Germline V CDR1 and CDR2: MDHEN, SYDVKM. The CDR3 is 16 amino acids. The V gene end was trimmed by 2 bases and the J gene end by 6 bases; junction bases not matched to a gene: 8. The CDR3 DNA sequence: TGTGCCAGCAGTTTACCAGCGGGAGGTTTTGGCAATGAGCAGTTCTTC. It yields the protein CASSLPAGGFGNEQFF.

This clonotype has just a few counts. V gene TRBV20-1 combines with J gene TRBJ2-3; 9 positions match TRBD2. The CDR3 is 16 amino acids. CDR1 and CDR2 (germline): DFQATT, SNEGSKA (reference sequence). V dropped 2 bases and J dropped 3; count of bases not matched to a gene: 9. The CDR3 region is CSARSLAGRWTDTQYF. The CDR3, as DNA: TGCAGTGCTAGATCCCTAGCGGGAAGGTGGACAGATACGCAGTATTTT.

Many counts were recorded for this clonotype. The chain uses TRBV6-5 and TRBJ1-2, with D possibly being TRBD1 (5 bases). Between the trimmed V and J ends, which lost 1 base and 0 bases, there was a span of 18 bases. The CDR3 is 18 residues long. Germline V lookup: CDR1 MNHEY, CDR2 SVGAGI. Here the CDR3 DNA reads TGTGCCAGCAGTTACTGGCGTCGGCCCGACAGTCCTAACTATGGCTACACCTTC. It specifies CASSYWRRPDSPNYGYTF.

V is TRBV5-1 and J is TRBJ2-3, with D hard to call. V shed 4 bases and J shed 2 bases, with 11 bases lying between them. The CDR3 loop spans 14 amino acids. Germline V gene data show CDR1 as SGHRS and CDR2 as YFSETQ. CDR3 sequence: CASSQAPVTDTQYF. The CDR3 coding sequence is TGCGCCAGCAGCCAAGCGCCTGTCACAGATACGCAGTATTTT. Combining the CDR3 with reference TRBV5-1 and TRBJ2-3 gives the whole variable domain KAGVTQTPRYLIKTRGQQVTLSCSPISGHRSVSWYQQTPGQGLQFLFEYFSETQRNKGNFPGRFSGRQFSNSRSEMNVSTLELGDSALYLCASSQAPVTDTQYFGPGTRLTVL.

This chain connects TRBV20-1 to TRBJ2-5; tentatively, D is TRBD2 (6 bases). The DNA matches TRBJ2-1 better at its end, which makes the J call doubtful. The germline V gene has CDR1 DFQATT and CDR2 SNEGSKA (reference sequence). CDR3 size: 13 residues. The CDR3 DNA is TGCAGTGCTAGTCTGCGGGACCAAGAGACCCAGTTCTTC. This translates into CSASLRDQETQFF.

This chain uses TRBV5-1 with TRBJ2-1; D possibly matches TRBD1 or TRBD2 (5 bases each). Looked up from germline, CDR1 is SGHRS and CDR2 is YFSETQ. This CDR3 contains 14 residues. Trimming stripped 0 bases from V and 8 bases from J, with 12 bases between. The CDR3 is CASSLVGGVDEQFF. In nucleotides, the CDR3 is TGCGCCAGCAGCTTGGTTGGGGGAGTAGATGAGCAGTTCTTC.

This chain connects TRBV28 to TRBJ1-5, with TRBD1 matching over 12 bases. The germline V gene encodes CDR1 MDHEN and CDR2 SYDVKM. J lost 4 bases, V lost 8 bases, and 9 bases had no gene match. The CDR3 totals 16 residues. CDR3 sequence: CASLGQGARGNQPQHF. In nucleotides, the CDR3 is TGTGCCAGCCTGGGACAGGGGGCGAGGGGGAATCAGCCCCAGCATTTT. The entire variable domain, with the rest obtained from reference TRBV28 and TRBJ1-5, is as follows: DVKVTQSSRYLVKRTGEKVFLECVQDMDHENMFWYRQDPGLGLRLIYFSYDVKMKEKGDIPEGYSVSREKKERFSLILESASTNQTSMYLCASLGQGARGNQPQHFGDGTRLSIL.

J is TRBJ1-2 and V is TRBV5-1, with a tentative D call TRBD1 (5 bases). CDR1 and CDR2 from the germline V gene are SGHRS and YFSETQ. The V end lost 1 base, the J end lost 4 bases, and 11 bases lay between the germline ends. The CDR3 contains 14 residues. As DNA, the CDR3 is TGCGCCAGCAGCTTGCTGGACAAGGGCTATGGCTACACCTTC. It translates to CASSLLDKGYGYTF.

The table lists this clonotype with a few counts. The chain carries TRBV5-5 and TRBJ2-4; D may be TRBD2 (6 bases). Germline V CDR1 and CDR2: SGHKS, YYEKEE (reference sequence). The CDR3 covers 16 residues. V was pared by 4 bases and J by 0 bases, with 14 bases between. CDR3 DNA: TGTGCCAGCAGCCCCGGGAGACAGAAAGCCAAAAACATTCAGTACTTC. Protein sequence: CASSPGRQKAKNIQYF.

In the case of this clonotype: The junction and the germline gene differ at one end; a read error may be behind it. The CDR3 sequence: CARSEEAGGGNIQYF. DNA of the CDR3: TGTGCCCGCAGTGAGGAAGCAGGGGGGGGAAACATTCAGTACTTC. The chain uses TRBV2 and TRBJ2-7; D may match TRBD1 or TRBD2 (7 bases each). Near its end, the DNA agrees better with TRBJ2-4, so the J call may be wrong. CDR3 length equals 15 residues. CDR1 and CDR2 from the germline V gene are SNHLY and FYNNEI.

This chain uses TRBV12-3 or TRBV12-4 with TRBJ2-1; 7 nucleotides match TRBD2. CDR3 length: 15 amino acids. Trimming removed 7 bases from V and 0 bases from J; junction bases left unmatched: 6. The CDR3 here is CASNLGLSSYNEQFF. DNA of the CDR3: TGTGCCAGCAATTTGGGACTAAGCTCCTACAATGAGCAGTTCTTC.

The chain combines TRBV20-1 with TRBJ2-3; TRBD1 is a possible D gene (5 bases). Trimming left V 3 bases short and J 0 bases short, with 10 bases between. Per germline, CDR1 DFQATT and CDR2 SNEGSKA (reference sequence). The CDR3 extends over 14 amino acids. DNA for the CDR3: TGCAGTGCTAGCCGACAGCCTAGCACAGATACGCAGTATTTT. Amino acid sequence: CSASRQPSTDTQYF.

This clonotype was found a few times. The CDR3 bases are TGTGCCTGCCTAAGATCACAGGGGGCAAGCAATCAGCCCCAGCATTTT. Protein: CACLRSQGASNQPQHF. The rearrangement uses TRBV6-1 and TRBJ1-5; 9 bases match TRBD1. J lost 1 base, V lost 11 bases, and 12 bases had no gene match. Germline CDR1 and CDR2: MNHNS and SASEGT. There are 16 residues in the CDR3.

The rearrangement joins TRBV7-2 to TRBJ1-2; no firm D call. This CDR3 is built from 16 residues. Trimming removed 4 bases at V and 7 bases at J, with 22 bases between. Per the germline V gene, CDR1 is SGHTA and CDR2 is FQGNSA. The CDR3 bases are TGTGCCAGCAGCTCGGGGTATTTGACGCTTTCTGGTGGCTACACCTTC. Translation: CASSSGYLTLSGGYTF.